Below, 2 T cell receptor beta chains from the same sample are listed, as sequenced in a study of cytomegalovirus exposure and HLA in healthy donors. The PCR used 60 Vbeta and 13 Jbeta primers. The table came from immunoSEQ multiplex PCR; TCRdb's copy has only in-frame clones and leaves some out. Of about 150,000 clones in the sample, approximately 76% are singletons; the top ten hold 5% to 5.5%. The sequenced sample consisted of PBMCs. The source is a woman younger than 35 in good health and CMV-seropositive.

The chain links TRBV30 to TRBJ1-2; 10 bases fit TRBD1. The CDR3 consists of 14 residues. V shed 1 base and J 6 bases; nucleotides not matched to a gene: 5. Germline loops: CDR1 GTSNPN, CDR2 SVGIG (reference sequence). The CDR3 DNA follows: TGTGCCTGGAGTGCCCGGACAGGGGGGAATGGCTACACCTTC. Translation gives CAWSARTGGNGYTF.

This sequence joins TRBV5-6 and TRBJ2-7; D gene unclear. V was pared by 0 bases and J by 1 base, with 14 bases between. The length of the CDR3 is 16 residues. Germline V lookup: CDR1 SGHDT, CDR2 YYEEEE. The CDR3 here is CASSLGSASLSYEQYF. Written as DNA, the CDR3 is TGTGCCAGCAGCTTGGGGTCTGCATCTCTATCCTACGAGCAGTACTTC.